This TCR beta chain was sequenced in a study of regulatory T cells in long-lasting Graves disease. Trimming took 4 bases from V and 4 from J; bases not matched to a gene: 6. This CDR3 has 14 residues. This clonotype was observed at least ten times. According to the study, TCR beta libraries were built with iRepertoire HTBI primers and CDR3-region Arm-PCR. TCRdb reanalysed the multiplex PCR reads using MiXCR and keeps one entry per CDR3 protein. The sample contains around 450,000 distinct CDR3 sequences, roughly 21% of which appear only once. The time point denotes: persistent/refractory GD, antithyroid drugs over 5 years with positive TRAb. Isolated PBMC RNA provided the starting material for the TCR library.

The chain links TRBV12-3 or TRBV12-4 to TRBJ2-5, with 7 nucleotides matching TRBD2. The specimen comprised peripheral blood mononuclear cells (PBMCs), sampled when the disease was refractory, from a patient treated with antithyroid drugs. The source is a female donor with Graves disease. The CDR3 sequence: CASSSIGRGETQYF. CDR3 nucleotide sequence: TGTGCCAGCAGTTCTATAGGGAGGGGAGAGACCCAGTACTTC.